This T cell receptor beta chain was documented in a study of OX40 agonist ivuxolimab in advanced cancers. Study information: Ivuxolimab doses were 0.01, 0.1, 0.3, 1.5, 3 or 10 mg/kg every 2 weeks. Study results and limitations: It was not determined which antigens were specifically recognized by the peripheral T cells that had undergone clonal expansion.

Regarding this clone: Its specificity is not known. This CDR3 is missing its conserved last phenylalanine or tryptophan, likely due to a read error.

Germline CDR1 and CDR2: MNHEY and SVGAGI. Trimming removed 7 bases from V and 2 bases from J, with 15 bases in between. This CDR3 is built from 14 residues. Data came from immunoSEQ multiplex PCR; TCRdb stores just in-frame clones and leaves some out. The sample holds some 46,000 clones, roughly nine tenths seen once. This chain joins TRBV6-5 and TRBJ2-7; no clear D gene. The material sequenced was CD4+ or CD8+ T cells sorted from blood, taken in a trial of the OX40 agonist ivuxolimab. This TCR derives from an adult with an advanced solid tumor such as melanoma, head and neck, liver or kidney cancer. The CDR3 sequence is CASTDDGLPYEQYS. For the CDR3, the DNA is TGTGCCAGCACTGATGACGGGTTACCCTACGAGCAGTACTCC.